This T cell receptor beta chain comes out of a study of blood T cell repertoires in COVID-19. Study-wide context: From T cells, B-cell-depleted T cells, or PBMCs came the material, which was cDNA or gDNA.

Study members were between roughly 18 and 89 years old and lived in over 20 US regions. Donors in Cohort 3 who had recovered were those with two negative PCRs, healthcare professional clearance, or resolution of their symptoms. Per the authors' pipeline: Amplification from reference gene primers served as the basis for estimated nucleated cell counts. Data came from immunoSEQ multiplex PCR; TCRdb stores just in-frame clones and leaves some out. V and J calls and clone size are as listed in that table; D and trimming were resolved from the DNA. The data show roughly 190,000 clones, 70% to 90% seen once. Germline V gives CDR1 SGHTA, CDR2 FQGTGA. The CDR3 covers 15 residues. Trimming removed 4 bases at V and 0 bases at J, with 11 bases between.

The sequencing input was PBMCs or T cells enriched from blood (not recorded which). The chain couples TRBV7-3 to TRBJ2-3, with D perhaps matching TRBD1 (6 bases). The receptor comes from a woman between 18 and 29 years old who had recovered from COVID-19. CDR3 nucleotides: TGTGCCAGCAGCTCAGGGGCAGGGAGCACAGATACGCAGTATTTT. Amino acid sequence: CASSSGAGSTDTQYF. Looking up the rest from reference TRBV7-3 and TRBJ2-3 gives the full variable domain: GAGVSQTPSNKVTEKGKYVELRCDPISGHTALYWYRQSLGQGPEFLIYFQGTGAADDSGLPNDRFFAVRPEGSVSTLKIQRTERGDSAVYLCASSSGAGSTDTQYFGPGTRLTVL.